This T cell receptor beta chain was obtained from a study of T-cell memory formation after mild COVID-19. From 5'RACE with constant-segment primers came TCR alpha and TCR beta cDNA libraries that carried sample barcodes and UMIs. Using its own MiXCR run on the 5' RACE reads, TCRdb lists one record per CDR3 protein. The sample yields roughly 150,000 distinct CDR3 sequences, roughly 24% seen once. Study-level findings and limits: Contracting CD4+ clones sat mainly in CM and EM; CD8+ in EMRA. Balance between CD4 and CD8 was seen in clones contracting day 15 to 85, and a CD4+ lean was seen in later expanders.

Germline V lookup: CDR1 SNHLY, CDR2 FYNNEI. The CDR3 covers 14 residues. V gave up 7 bases and J gave up 3 bases, with 15 bases separating them. On this clonotype itself: The target antigen is unknown.

The chain uses TRBV2 and TRBJ2-5; D is unclear. The clonotype was recovered from an adult woman who had mild COVID-19 (a few samples of this study predate the infection). Cell type and time point are not known. What was sequenced was PBMCs or a T cell subset sorted from them (not recorded which). CDR3 region: CASIFLLEEETQYF. CDR3 nucleotide sequence: TGTGCCAGCATCTTCTTGCTAGAGGAAGAGACCCAGTACTTC.